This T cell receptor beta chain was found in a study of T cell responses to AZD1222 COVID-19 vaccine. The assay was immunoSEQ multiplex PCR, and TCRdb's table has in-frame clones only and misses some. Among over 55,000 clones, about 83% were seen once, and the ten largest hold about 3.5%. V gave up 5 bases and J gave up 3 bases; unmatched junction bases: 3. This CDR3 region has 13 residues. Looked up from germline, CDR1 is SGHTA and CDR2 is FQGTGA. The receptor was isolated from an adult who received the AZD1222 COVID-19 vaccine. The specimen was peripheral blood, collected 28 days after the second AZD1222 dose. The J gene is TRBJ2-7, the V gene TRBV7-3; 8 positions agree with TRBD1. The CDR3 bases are TGTGCCAGCAGCGAAGGGACAGGCTACGAGCAGTACTTC. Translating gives CASSEGTGYEQYF.